This T cell receptor (beta chain) was sequenced during a study of cytotoxic CD8 clonotypes in ibrutinib-treated CLL. Study-wide background: Across the patients, about a dozen were relapsed/refractory, around 16 treatment-naive and fewer than 18 IGHV unmutated. Among the samples, the mean was roughly 240,000 productive templates and approximately 94,000 productive rearrangements. Results showed some 25 partial and 2 complete responses; following median 68 months, around 15 remained remitted, approximately twelve advanced.

Clones were sequenced by immunoSEQ multiplex PCR, and TCRdb holds only the in-frame ones, with some missing. The data contain about 23,000 clones, roughly 70% of them singletons. With 0 bases removed from V and 7 bases from J, the gap between germline ends came to 12 bases. Germline CDR1 is SGHAT and CDR2 is FQNNGV. The CDR3 spans 14 residues. In regard to this clone: Its antigen is unidentified.

General study findings and limits: Baseline clonality exceeded age-matched healthy donors and tracked circulating CD8+ T-cell counts.

The material was PBMCs, obtained after 24 months of ibrutinib treatment. This TCR was recovered from a human donor with chronic lymphocytic leukemia. The chain couples TRBV11-2 to TRBJ1-1, with D unresolved. CDR3 DNA sequence: TGTGCCAGCAGCTTAGATTCGGTCGGTGATGAAGCTTTCTTT. Its translation: CASSLDSVGDEAFF.